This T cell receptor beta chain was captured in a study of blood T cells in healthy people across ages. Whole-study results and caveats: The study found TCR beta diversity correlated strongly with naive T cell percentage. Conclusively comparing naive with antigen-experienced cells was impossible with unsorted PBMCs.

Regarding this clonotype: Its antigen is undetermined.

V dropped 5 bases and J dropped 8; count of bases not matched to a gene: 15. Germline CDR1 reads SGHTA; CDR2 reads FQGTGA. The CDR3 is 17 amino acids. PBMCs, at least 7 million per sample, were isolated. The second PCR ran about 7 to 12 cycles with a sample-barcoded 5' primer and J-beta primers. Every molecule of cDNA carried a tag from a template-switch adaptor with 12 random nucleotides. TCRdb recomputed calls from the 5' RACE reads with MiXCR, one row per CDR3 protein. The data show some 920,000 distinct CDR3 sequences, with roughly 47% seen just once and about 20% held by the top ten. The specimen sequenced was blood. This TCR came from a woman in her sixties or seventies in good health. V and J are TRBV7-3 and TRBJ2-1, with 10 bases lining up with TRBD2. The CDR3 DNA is TGTGCCAGCAGCCAAAATAGCGGGAGGAAAACGGGAGATGAGCAGTTCTTC. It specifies CASSQNSGRKTGDEQFF.